This T cell receptor beta chain came from a study of blood T cell repertoires in COVID-19. About the study: Sites across the United States, Italy and Spain contributed samples from acute and convalescent COVID-19. The cDNA or gDNA used as material had been derived from T cells, B-cell-depleted T cells, or PBMCs.

Original processing methods: Cell counts per sample came from amplifying reference gene primers. TCRdb keeps only in-frame clones here, not all; method: immunoSEQ multiplex PCR. From that table come the V and J calls and clone size; the DNA was used to work out D and trimming. Altogether tens of thousands of clones are present, 76% being singletons, with the ten largest covering approximately 15%. CDR1 and CDR2 (germline): SQVTM, ANQGSEA. The CDR3 length is 13 residues. J was trimmed by 7 bases and V by 8 bases; bases with no gene match: 12. This clone was seen only once. The chain recombines TRBV29-1 with TRBJ1-2; TRBD1 matches at 8 bases. The receptor was derived from an older man with active or convalescent COVID-19. The sequencing sample was made of peripheral blood. The CDR3 nucleotides are TGCAGCTACCGGACAGGGTCAACGGTTGGCTACACCTTC. Translating gives CSYRTGSTVGYTF.